The clone carrying this TCR beta chain occurred many times. TCRdb reprocessed the RACE reads with MiXCR, giving one entry per CDR3 protein. Among approximately 370,000 distinct CDR3 sequences listed, around 5% were seen once. The J segment lost 2 bases and the V segment lost 3 bases, leaving 7 bases of the junction unmatched. Germline V CDR1 and CDR2: ENHRY, SYGVKD. This CDR3 is 17 amino acids long. Time point indicated: pre-sensitization, week 0. Treatment meaning: therapeutic diphenylcyclopropenone sensitization with weekly scalp DPC. Unfractionated whole blood served as the source for total RNA extraction. The data belong to a study of human T cells and chemical hapten exposure. Study context: During the roughly 24-week study period, patients had diphenylcyclopropenone applied to the scalp every week.

V is TRBV10-3 and J is TRBJ2-7, with TRBD2 matching 13 bases. The clonotype was recovered from a woman between 18 and 30 years old with alopecia areata. Some clones in this sample may be carry-over from other donors' samples. The specimen comprised whole blood, sampled in connection with sensitization to the hapten diphenylcyclopropenone (DPC). The DNA of the CDR3 is TGTGCCATCAGTGATACTAGCGGGGGGGCTAAAGCCTACGAGCAGTACTTC. Translated, it gives CAISDTSGGAKAYEQYF.